This TCR beta chain is from a study of breast tumors, draining lymph nodes, adjacent tissues. On this clonotype: The antigen is unknown.

TCRdb analysed the multiplex PCR reads with MiXCR anew, one entry per CDR3 protein. The table lists 200,000 to 300,000 distinct CDR3 sequences, more than 30% of them singletons, with around 1% in the top ten. The lymph nodes were axillary draining lymph nodes from breast cancer patients. Study-wide findings and caveats: Tumor T cell lymph node origin was a supported hypothesis, not proven. Compared with lymph nodes, tumors were less diverse; compared with nontumor tissue, more.

From germline, CDR1 is SGHTA and CDR2 FQGTGA. This CDR3 spans 18 amino acids. V lost 1 base, J lost 0 bases, and 6 bases stayed unmatched. The chain employs TRBV7-3 and TRBJ2-5, with 12 bases aligning to TRBD2. Sequences were obtained from axillary lymph node tissue. The clonotype was recovered from a female donor with breast cancer. Some clones in this sample may be carry-over from other donors' samples. CDR3 DNA sequence: TGTGCCAGCAGCTTAAAGGGGACTAGCGGGCACAACCAAGAGACCCAGTACTTC. Translating it yields CASSLKGTSGHNQETQYF.